The 25 T cell receptor beta chains reported below all come from one sample, sequenced in a study of memory CD4+ T cells and cytomegalovirus serostatus. The sort gate was single viable CD3+CD4+CD8-CD45RO+ cells for memory CD4+ T cells. TCRdb keeps only in-frame clones here, not all; method: immunoSEQ multiplex PCR. The sample carries some 48,000 clones, about 73% recorded once. The sample comprised memory CD4+ T cells from blood. The receptor source for this set is an adult in good health and CMV-seronegative.

This clone was seen a handful of times. V gene TRBV29-1 combines with J gene TRBJ2-1; D perhaps matches TRBD2 (6 bases). The germline V gene has CDR1 SQVTM and CDR2 ANQGSEA. This CDR3 contains 12 residues. Trimming took off 4 bases at V and 10 bases at J, with 14 bases between the two ends. CDR3 region: CSVAQRGKEQFF. The DNA for the CDR3 is TGCAGCGTTGCCCAACGGGGGAAAGAGCAGTTCTTC.

The rearrangement joins TRBV5-1 to TRBJ2-3; TRBD1 aligns across 7 bases. Trimming removed 2 bases from V and 2 bases from J; junction bases left unmatched: 17. Per the germline V gene, CDR1 is SGHRS and CDR2 is YFSETQ. The CDR3 sequence is 19 residues long. The CDR3 sequence is CASSFTPPGQSSITDTQYF. In DNA form, the CDR3 reads TGCGCCAGCAGCTTTACTCCTCCGGGACAGAGCTCGATCACAGATACGCAGTATTTT.

The chain combines TRBV7-2 with TRBJ2-2, with 10 nucleotides matching TRBD1. The V and J ends lost 5 bases and 5 bases, in that order; junction bases with no gene match: 8. In germline, CDR1 is SGHTA, CDR2 FQGNSA. This CDR3 is 16 amino acids long. The CDR3 nucleotides read TGTGCCAGCAGCAGTCGACAGGGGGCGCCGACCGGGGAGCTGTTTTTT. Its protein product is CASSSRQGAPTGELFF.

This clone appeared a single time. This rearrangement joins TRBV28 to TRBJ2-7; D is possibly TRBD2 (7 bases). The V end lost 7 bases, the J end lost 3 bases, and 19 bases lay between the germline ends. The germline gives CDR1 MDHEN, CDR2 SYDVKM. The CDR3 is 15 amino acids. The CDR3 here is CASNTQGGDNYEQYF. The CDR3, as DNA: TGTGCCAGCAACACGCAAGGGGGGGATAACTACGAGCAGTACTTC.

The V gene is TRBV2, the J gene TRBJ1-1; TRBD1 matches 7 bases. Germline values: CDR1 SNHLY, CDR2 FYNNEI. Trimming cost V 6 bases and J 4 bases; bases outside gene matches: 2. This CDR3 spans 12 amino acids. CDR3: CASRAGGTEAFF. The CDR3 nucleotides are TGTGCCAGCAGGGCAGGGGGCACTGAAGCTTTCTTT.

V is TRBV2 and J is TRBJ2-3; D possibly corresponds to TRBD1 (5 bases). The CDR3 spans 14 residues. Per the germline V gene, CDR1 is SNHLY and CDR2 is FYNNEI. V gave up 7 bases and J gave up 1 base, with 12 bases separating them. DNA of the CDR3: TGTGCCAGCACCAAGGGGCTTCGCACAGATACGCAGTATTTT. Protein: CASTKGLRTDTQYF.

The genes are TRBV10-3 and TRBJ2-7, with a weak D call TRBD1 (6 bases). CDR1 and CDR2 (germline): ENHRY, SYGVKD. This CDR3 is 13 amino acids long. V lost 6 bases and J lost 1, with 10 bases in between. CDR3 protein: CAIRGQLSYEQYF. Written as DNA, the CDR3 is TGTGCCATCAGAGGACAGCTTTCCTACGAGCAGTACTTC.

This clone was counted between two and nine times. V is TRBV7-9 and J is TRBJ1-1; D gene ambiguous. The V end was cut by 1 base, the J end by 1 base, with 13 bases between. Germline V gives CDR1 SEHNR, CDR2 FQNEAQ (reference sequence). The CDR3 runs 16 residues. The CDR3 coding sequence is TGTGCCAGCAGCTTAGTGTCGGGTCGGAAGAACACTGAAGCTTTCTTT. Translated: CASSLVSGRKNTEAFF.

The V gene is TRBV10-3, the J gene TRBJ1-3; D may be TRBD1 (6 bases). CDR3 size: 16 residues. Between the trimmed V and J ends, which lost 3 bases and 2 bases, there was a span of 14 bases. Per the germline V gene, CDR1 is ENHRY and CDR2 is SYGVKD. The chain's CDR3 is CAISDRPGVAGNTIYF. CDR3 nucleotides: TGTGCCATCAGTGATCGCCCAGGGGTAGCTGGAAACACCATATATTTT.

V gene TRBV25-1 combines with J gene TRBJ2-1; D is perhaps TRBD1 or TRBD2 (5 bases each). Per the germline V gene, CDR1 is MGHDK and CDR2 is SYGVNS. Trimming cost V 5 bases and J 13 bases, with 24 bases left between them. The CDR3 totals 15 residues. The CDR3 DNA follows: TGTGCCAGCAGTCCTGCTCGGGACGGTCGGCGAAGCCAGTTCTTC. It translates to CASSPARDGRRSQFF. Variable domain in full (rest from reference TRBV25-1 and TRBJ2-1): EADIYQTPRYLVIGTGKKITLECSQTMGHDKMYWYQQDPGMELHLIHYSYGVNSTEKGDLSSESTVSRIRTEHFPLTLESARPSHTSQYLCASSPARDGRRSQFFGPGTRLTVL.

This clone has a handful of counts. The rearrangement uses TRBV29-1 and TRBJ2-5; 10 nucleotides line up with TRBD2. The junction had 8 bases not matched to a gene; V was cut back by 5 bases and J by 5 bases. The CDR3 runs 14 residues. Germline V gives CDR1 SQVTM, CDR2 ANQGSEA. CDR3 in DNA: TGCAGCGTTATAGCGGGAGGAGGGATGGAGACCCAGTACTTC. Its protein product is CSVIAGGGMETQYF.

V and J are TRBV16 and TRBJ1-4; 8 bases line up with TRBD1. Germline assignment: CDR1 KGHSY and CDR2 FQNENV. The CDR3 spans 14 residues. Trimming at V came to 2 bases and at J to 8 bases, leaving 4 bases not matched to a gene. This CDR3 is CASSQQRTGEKLFF. CDR3 DNA sequence: TGTGCCAGCAGCCAACAGAGGACAGGGGAAAAACTGTTTTTT.

The chain employs TRBV2 and TRBJ2-2, with TRBD1 matching over 12 bases. The CDR3 is 19 amino acids. V was pared by 7 bases and J by 3 bases, with 15 bases of the junction left unmatched. CDR1 is SNHLY, CDR2 FYNNEI, per germline. CDR3 residues: CASNGLVGQGARDTGELFF. CDR3 DNA sequence: TGTGCCAGCAATGGTTTAGTGGGACAGGGGGCGCGGGACACCGGGGAGCTGTTTTTT. Together with reference TRBV2 and TRBJ2-2, the CDR3 gives the full variable domain: EPEVTQTPSHQVTQMGQEVILRCVPISNHLYFYWYRQILGQKVEFLVSFYNNEISEKSEIFDDQFSVERPDGSNFTLKIRSTKLEDSAMYFCASNGLVGQGARDTGELFFGEGSRLTVL.

The count of this clone is one. This chain joins TRBV6-6 and TRBJ2-5; maybe TRBD2 (5 bases). CDR1 MNHNY and CDR2 SVGAGI come from the germline V gene (reference sequence). The CDR3 runs to 15 residues. Between the trimmed V and J ends, which lost 0 bases and 4 bases, there was a span of 12 bases. DNA of the CDR3: TGTGCCAGCAGTTACTCTAGCGCGGGTTTAGAGACCCAGTACTTC. Its protein product is CASSYSSAGLETQYF.

This chain connects TRBV7-2 to TRBJ1-2, with TRBD1 as a possible D gene (5 bases). The length of the CDR3 is 11 residues. CDR1 SGHTA and CDR2 FQGNSA come from the germline V gene. V was shortened by 5 bases and J by 8 bases, with 9 bases between the two germline ends. CDR3 sequence (DNA): TGTGCCAGCAGCATTAGGGGAGGCTACACCTTC. This gives the protein CASSIRGGYTF.

This clone was picked up a small number of times. This chain joins TRBV2 and TRBJ1-1; D gene ambiguous. CDR1 is SNHLY and CDR2 is FYNNEI in the germline V gene. This CDR3 is built from 15 residues. Trimming removed 3 bases at V and 2 bases at J, with 13 bases between. The CDR3 protein is CASSERQVVNTEAFF. CDR3 DNA: TGTGCCAGCAGTGAGAGGCAGGTGGTCAACACTGAAGCTTTCTTT.

V usage is TRBV28 and J usage is TRBJ1-5, with no clear D. Per the germline V gene, CDR1 is MDHEN and CDR2 is SYDVKM. The CDR3 totals 18 residues. Trimming cost V 6 bases and J 1 base, with 22 bases left between them. The CDR3 sequence: CASRPLKGSGGSNQPQHF. The CDR3 nucleotides are TGTGCCAGCAGACCCCTAAAGGGATCTGGCGGGAGCAATCAGCCCCAGCATTTT.

The chain links TRBV6-5 to TRBJ2-7; TRBD1 is a possible D gene (6 bases). Germline values: CDR1 MNHEY, CDR2 SVGAGI. The germline V and J ends were trimmed by 6 bases and 0 bases, with 12 bases remaining between them. The CDR3 is made up of 14 amino acids. The DNA of the CDR3 is TGTGCCAGCAGCCCCCGGGACACCTCCTACGAGCAGTACTTC. It specifies CASSPRDTSYEQYF.

The gene calls are TRBV10-3 and TRBJ1-2; tentative D call: TRBD1 (5 bases). Germline-derived CDR1 and CDR2 are ENHRY and SYGVKD. Trimming removed 0 bases at V and 7 bases at J, with 15 bases between. There are 15 residues in the CDR3. The CDR3, as DNA: TGTGCCATCAGTGAGTCGATCGAGGGACGGAGTGGCTACACCTTC. Amino acids: CAISESIEGRSGYTF.

This clone was seen a single time. This sequence joins TRBV6-1 and TRBJ2-5; D ambiguous. The end of the DNA fits TRBJ2-7 better, so the J call may be wrong. Germline lookup yields CDR1 MNHNS and CDR2 SASEGT. The CDR3 is 15 amino acids. The CDR3 is CASSPQPGTASEQYF. The CDR3 DNA follows: TGTGCCAGCAGTCCTCAACCAGGTACCGCCAGCGAGCAGTACTTC.

The V call is TRBV28, the J call TRBJ1-5; D possibly corresponds to TRBD1 (6 bases). From germline, CDR1 is MDHEN and CDR2 SYDVKM. Trimming removed 6 bases at V and 1 base at J, with 10 bases between. The CDR3 is 14 amino acids. The CDR3 sequence is CASRATGSNQPQHF. CDR3 coding DNA: TGTGCCAGCAGGGCTACAGGGAGCAATCAGCCCCAGCATTTT.

The chain recombines TRBV29-1 with TRBJ2-3; D might be TRBD1 (6 bases). This CDR3 has 12 amino acids. Germline CDR1 and CDR2: SQVTM and ANQGSEA. The V end was cut by 4 bases, the J end by 1 base, with 6 bases between. The CDR3 coding sequence is TGCAGCGTTGGACAGGGCACAGATACGCAGTATTTT. Translating it yields CSVGQGTDTQYF.

This chain links TRBV9 with TRBJ2-2, with 12 bases lining up with TRBD2. V shed 0 bases, J shed 0 bases, and the junction held 6 bases outside the gene matches. The CDR3 has 19 amino acids. Germline V gene sequence: CDR1 SGDLS, CDR2 YYNGEE. CDR3 sequence: CASSVAGTSGFANTGELFF. The CDR3 region has the DNA TGTGCCAGCAGCGTAGCCGGGACTAGCGGGTTCGCGAACACCGGGGAGCTGTTTTTT. Looking up the rest from reference TRBV9 and TRBJ2-2 gives the full variable domain: DSGVTQTPKHLITATGQRVTLRCSPRSGDLSVYWYQQSLDQGLQFLIQYYNGEERAKGNILERFSAQQFPDLHSELNLSSLELGDSALYFCASSVAGTSGFANTGELFFGEGSRLTVL.

This sequence joins TRBV7-3 and TRBJ2-1, with a weak D call TRBD2 (6 bases). The V gene's germline CDR1 is SGHTA and CDR2 FQGTGA. This CDR3 has 15 amino acids. V was shortened by 4 bases and J by 2 bases, with 12 bases between the two germline ends. This CDR3 reads CASSSRGGAYNEQFF. The CDR3 DNA sequence: TGTGCCAGCAGCTCGCGCGGCGGGGCCTACAATGAGCAGTTCTTC.

This rearrangement joins TRBV19 to TRBJ2-5, with no clear D. Deletions cut 1 base from V and 7 bases from J, with 13 bases between. This CDR3 is 14 amino acids long. CDR1 LNHDA and CDR2 SQIVND come from the germline V gene (reference sequence). This CDR3 reads CASSIVGQKGTQYF. CDR3 bases: TGTGCCAGTAGTATAGTTGGCCAGAAGGGGACCCAGTACTTC.